One sample yielded the 9 T cell receptor beta chains listed below, sequenced in a study of blood T cell repertoires in COVID-19. TCRdb keeps only in-frame clones here, not all; method: immunoSEQ multiplex PCR. The sample has 93,000 or so clones, over 75% seen once. Material for sequencing was peripheral blood. These receptors all stem from a human donor in a cohort sampled during active or convalescent COVID-19.

The chain is built from TRBV18 and TRBJ2-3; TRBD2 might be the D (6 bases). Germline CDR1 and CDR2: KGHSH and LQKENI. CDR3 length: 15 residues. Trimming removed 8 bases at V and 2 bases at J, with 17 bases between. DNA for the CDR3: TGTGCCAGCCAACGAGGCGGGGCCGTCACAGATACGCAGTATTTT. Protein: CASQRGGAVTDTQYF.

This clone was observed a single time. The chain has TRBV5-1 and TRBJ1-4, with D maybe TRBD1 (5 bases). The V gene's germline CDR1 is SGHRS and CDR2 YFSETQ. V lost 1 base and J lost 0, with 10 bases in between. CDR3 length equals 16 residues. CDR3 in amino acids: CASSLSGQATNEKLFF. The CDR3 DNA sequence: TGCGCCAGCAGCTTGTCAGGACAAGCAACTAATGAAAAACTGTTTTTT.

The table lists this clone with a count of one. The chain employs TRBV11-2 and TRBJ2-2; D unclear. CDR3 length: 14 residues. Deletions cut 1 base from V and 3 bases from J, with 6 bases between. Germline CDR1 is SGHAT and CDR2 is FQNNGV. The CDR3 spells CASSLGYHTGELFF. CDR3 nucleotide sequence: TGTGCCAGCAGCTTAGGCTACCACACCGGGGAGCTGTTTTTT.

The gene calls are TRBV27 and TRBJ1-2, with unresolved D. Trimming stripped 5 bases from V and 8 bases from J, with 15 bases between. Germline lookup yields CDR1 MNHEY and CDR2 SMNVEV (reference sequence). The CDR3 sequence is 13 residues long. Here the CDR3 reads CASSDQTERGYTF. In DNA, the CDR3 is TGTGCCAGCAGTGACCAGACTGAACGGGGCTACACCTTC.

The rearrangement uses TRBV27 and TRBJ1-1; D not certain. Germline V gives CDR1 MNHEY, CDR2 SMNVEV (reference sequence). V lost 1 base to trimming and J lost 1 base, with 4 bases between them. The CDR3 consists of 13 residues. This chain's CDR3 is CASSLLRNTEAFF. In nucleotides, the CDR3 is TGTGCCAGCAGTTTATTGAGGAACACTGAAGCTTTCTTT.

The V gene is TRBV7-2, the J gene TRBJ1-2, with 8 nucleotides matching TRBD1. This CDR3 comprises 14 residues. The trim removed 5 bases at V and 8 bases at J, leaving 10 bases unmatched. Germline values: CDR1 SGHTA, CDR2 FQGNSA. The CDR3 protein is CASSPTGGGRGYTF. The CDR3, as DNA: TGTGCCAGCAGCCCCACAGGGGGGGGAAGAGGCTACACCTTC.

The chain links TRBV28 to TRBJ1-2, with D unresolved. This CDR3 has 12 residues. Germline V gene data show CDR1 as MDHEN and CDR2 as SYDVKM. Deletions cut 2 bases from V and 8 bases from J, with 9 bases between. CDR3 protein: CASSLELRGYTF. The CDR3 bases are TGTGCCAGCAGTTTAGAGTTACGGGGCTACACCTTC.

The chain joins TRBV20-1 to TRBJ2-7; D is undetermined. The CDR3 runs 12 residues. Trimming pared 4 bases from V and 2 bases from J, leaving 9 bases between. The germline V gene encodes CDR1 DFQATT and CDR2 SNEGSKA (reference sequence). The CDR3 DNA reads as TGCAGTGCTACTGAAAACACCTACGAGCAGTACTTC. It translates to CSATENTYEQYF.

The rearrangement links TRBV25-1 to TRBJ1-2; D is ambiguous. V dropped 1 base and J dropped 5 bases, with 8 bases sitting between them. This CDR3 contains 13 residues. Germline values: CDR1 MGHDK, CDR2 SYGVNS. The CDR3 region is CASSESTVYGYTF. The CDR3, as DNA: TGTGCCAGCAGTGAATCTACGGTTTATGGCTACACCTTC.